What follows is one T cell receptor beta chain and its context. The trim removed 6 bases at V and 3 bases at J, leaving 10 bases unmatched. Per germline, CDR1 SGHVS and CDR2 FQNEAQ. This CDR3 is built from 16 residues. TCRdb redid the calling of the RT-PCR reads with MiXCR, one entry per CDR3 protein. Here the sample spans 650,000 to 800,000 distinct CDR3 sequences, 14% being singletons. The chain employs TRBV7-8 and TRBJ2-7; TRBD2 agrees at 11 bases. Sequences were obtained from memory CD4+ T cells from blood. The clonotype originates from a female donor in good health, serving as a healthy control. The DNA of the CDR3 is TGTGCCAGCAGTAGAACTAGCGGGAGCGCTTACTACGAGCAGTACTTC. Its translation: CASSRTSGSAYYEQYF. Combining the CDR3 with reference TRBV7-8 and TRBJ2-7 gives the whole variable domain GAGVSQSPRYKVAKRGQDVALRCDPISGHVSLFWYQQALGQGPEFLTYFQNEAQLDKSGLPSDRFFAERPEGSVSTLKIQRTQQEDSAVYLCASSRTSGSAYYEQYFGPGTRLTVT.